This TCR beta chain was sequenced during a study of post-analysis software for immune sequencing data. cDNA libraries of TCR beta carried unique molecular identifiers. TCRdb used MiXCR to reprocess the PCR reads, holding one entry per CDR3 protein. The sample has roughly 570,000 distinct CDR3 sequences, 34% seen once. Study results and caveats: When compared against controls, multiple sclerosis patients showed significantly lower normalized Chao1 diversity. Same-batch samples co-clustered strongly by F measure.

As for this clonotype: What it recognizes is unknown.

The TCR comes from a girl between 2 and 17 years old with multiple sclerosis. Input material: blood.

The CDR3 protein is CASSPPWYYGYTF. CDR3 nucleotides: TGTGCCAGCAGCCCCCCATGGTATTATGGCTACACCTTC. The chain carries TRBV25-1 and TRBJ1-2; D gene unclear. The V and J ends lost 6 bases and 5 bases respectively, with 13 bases between them. The CDR3 totals 13 residues. Looked up from germline, CDR1 is MGHDK and CDR2 is SYGVNS.